The entry that follows covers one TCR beta chain sequence. The antigen is unknown. TCRdb reprocessed the 5' RACE reads and keeps a single row for each CDR3 protein, giving no DNA. The listing contains 300,000 to 500,000 distinct CDR3 sequences. The data belong to a study of T cells expressing NK-cell markers. Study-wide context: Seropositivity for HCMV was found in seven of the eight sequenced donors, with one seronegative. Study results and limitations: Roughly 1.0-7.0% of CD8+ T cells in over 5 donors belonged to dominant NKG2C+ clonotypes. These clonotypes additionally ranked first within the CD3+CD56-NKG2C+ fraction of four donors.

The sequencing input was blood T cells: a sorted CD56 or NKG2C T cell subset, CD4+ or CD8+ T cells, or bulk PBMC T cells (not recorded which). The sequence came from a woman aged 45 to 65 in good health.

The CDR3 region is CASGSRSSYNEQFF. J is TRBJ2-1 and V is TRBV4-1. The CDR3 contains 14 residues. Germline V CDR1 and CDR2: MGHRA, YSYEKL.